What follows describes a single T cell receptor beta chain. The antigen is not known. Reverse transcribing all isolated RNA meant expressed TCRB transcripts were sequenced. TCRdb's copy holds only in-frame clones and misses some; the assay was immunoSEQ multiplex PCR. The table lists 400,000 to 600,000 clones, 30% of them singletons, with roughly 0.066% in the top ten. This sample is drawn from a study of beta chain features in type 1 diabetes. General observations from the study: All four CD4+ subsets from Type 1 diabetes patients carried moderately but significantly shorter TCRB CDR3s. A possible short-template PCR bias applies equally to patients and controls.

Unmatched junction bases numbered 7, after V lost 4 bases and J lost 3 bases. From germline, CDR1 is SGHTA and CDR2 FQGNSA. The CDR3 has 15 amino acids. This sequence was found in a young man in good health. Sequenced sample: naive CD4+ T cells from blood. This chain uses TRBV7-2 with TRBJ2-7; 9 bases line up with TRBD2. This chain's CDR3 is CASSSQGTSYYEQYF. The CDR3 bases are TGTGCCAGCAGCTCCCAGGGGACTAGCTACTACGAGCAGTACTTC.